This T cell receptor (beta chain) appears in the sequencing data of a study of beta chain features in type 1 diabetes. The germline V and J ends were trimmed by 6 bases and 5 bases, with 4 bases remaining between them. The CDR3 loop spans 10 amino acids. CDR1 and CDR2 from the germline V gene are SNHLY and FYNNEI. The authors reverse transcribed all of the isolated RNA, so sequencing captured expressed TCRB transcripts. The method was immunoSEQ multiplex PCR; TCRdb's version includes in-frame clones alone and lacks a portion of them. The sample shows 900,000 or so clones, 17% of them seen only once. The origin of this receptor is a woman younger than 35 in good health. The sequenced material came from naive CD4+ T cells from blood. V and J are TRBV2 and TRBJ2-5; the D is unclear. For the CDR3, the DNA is TGTGCCAGCAGGTCGGAGACCCAGTACTTC. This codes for CASRSETQYF.